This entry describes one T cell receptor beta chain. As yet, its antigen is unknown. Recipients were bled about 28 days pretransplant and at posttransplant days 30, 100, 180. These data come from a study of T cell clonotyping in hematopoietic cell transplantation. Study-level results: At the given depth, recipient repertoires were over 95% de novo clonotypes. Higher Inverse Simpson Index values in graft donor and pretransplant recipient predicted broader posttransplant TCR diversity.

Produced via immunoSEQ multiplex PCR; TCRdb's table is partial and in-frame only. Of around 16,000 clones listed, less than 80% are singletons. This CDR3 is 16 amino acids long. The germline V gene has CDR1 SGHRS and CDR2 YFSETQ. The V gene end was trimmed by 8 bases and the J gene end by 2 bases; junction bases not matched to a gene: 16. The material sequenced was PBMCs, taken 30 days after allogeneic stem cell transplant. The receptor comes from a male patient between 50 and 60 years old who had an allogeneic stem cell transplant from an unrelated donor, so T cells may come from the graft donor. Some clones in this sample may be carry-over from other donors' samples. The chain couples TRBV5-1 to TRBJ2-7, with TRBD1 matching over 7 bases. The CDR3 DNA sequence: TGCGCCAGTAGCCCGAATAGACAGGGATTACCCTACGAGCAGTACTTC. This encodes CASSPNRQGLPYEQYF.